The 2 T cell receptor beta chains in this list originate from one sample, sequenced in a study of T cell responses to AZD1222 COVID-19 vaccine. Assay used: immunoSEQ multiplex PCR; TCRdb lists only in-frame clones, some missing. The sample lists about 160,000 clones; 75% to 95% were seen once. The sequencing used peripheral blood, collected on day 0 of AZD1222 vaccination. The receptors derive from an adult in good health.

The CDR3 loop reads CASSSLASRAREQYF. CDR3 DNA sequence: TGTGCCAGCAGCTCTCTAGCCTCGCGGGCCCGTGAGCAGTACTTC. The V call is TRBV6-5, the J call TRBJ2-7; possible D gene TRBD2, 5 bases. This CDR3 is built from 15 residues. The V gene lost 6 bases and the J gene lost 7 bases, with 22 bases spanning the gap. Germline assignment: CDR1 MNHEY and CDR2 SVGAGI.

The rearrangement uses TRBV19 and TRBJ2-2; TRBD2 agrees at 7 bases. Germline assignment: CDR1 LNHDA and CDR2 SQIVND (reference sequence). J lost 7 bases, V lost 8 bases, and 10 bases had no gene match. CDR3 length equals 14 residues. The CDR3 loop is CASSGRELDGELFF. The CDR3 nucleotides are TGTGCCAGTTCGGGGCGGGAGTTGGACGGGGAGCTGTTTTTT.